These 16 T cell receptor beta chains originate from one sample sequenced in a study of control samples from healthy donors and cancer patients. Profiled with immunoSEQ multiplex PCR; TCRdb holds only in-frame clones, not every one. Of more than 75,000 clones in the sample, approximately 81% were seen once. The sequenced material came from blood. All receptors come from a woman in her thirties in good health.

In its sample, this clone was seen many times. The J gene is TRBJ2-2, the V gene TRBV5-4, with D perhaps being TRBD1 or TRBD2 (6 bases each). Per the germline V gene, CDR1 is SGHNT and CDR2 is YYREEE (reference sequence). Trimming shortened V by 1 base and J by 2 bases, and 12 bases separated the two germline ends. The CDR3 contains 16 residues. CDR3: CASSLMGGPNTGELFF. CDR3 DNA: TGTGCCAGCAGCTTGATGGGGGGCCCCAACACCGGGGAGCTGTTTTTT.

The chain carries TRBV25-1 and TRBJ2-1, with D possibly matching TRBD2 (7 bases). The germline gives CDR1 MGHDK, CDR2 SYGVNS. Trimming stripped 5 bases from V and 15 bases from J, with 20 bases between. The CDR3 has 13 amino acids. CDR3 loop: CASSIAGALRAFF. The CDR3 DNA sequence: TGTGCCAGCAGTATTGCGGGGGCCCTCCGGGCGTTCTTC. The variable domain in full, completed from reference TRBV25-1 and TRBJ2-1, reads EADIYQTPRYLVIGTGKKITLECSQTMGHDKMYWYQQDPGMELHLIHYSYGVNSTEKGDLSSESTVSRIRTEHFPLTLESARPSHTSQYLCASSIAGALRAFFGPGTRLTVL.

The rearrangement uses TRBV7-2 and TRBJ2-5; D is unclear. Trimming removed 5 bases at V and 5 bases at J, with 18 bases between. This CDR3 spans 15 amino acids. Per germline, CDR1 SGHTA and CDR2 FQGNSA. CDR3 DNA: TGTGCCAGCAGCCTCACGGGCCTTTATACGGAGACCCAGTACTTC. This encodes CASSLTGLYTETQYF.

The chain joins TRBV6-6 to TRBJ2-5, with D tentatively TRBD1 or TRBD2 (6 bases each). Looked up from germline, CDR1 is MNHNY and CDR2 is SVGAGI (reference sequence). This CDR3 spans 15 amino acids. The V end lost 2 bases, the J end lost 3 bases, and 13 bases lay between the germline ends. The CDR3 DNA is TGTGCCAGCAGTTACGGGGGGCGCGGGGAAGAGACCCAGTACTTC. Its translation: CASSYGGRGEETQYF.

The CDR3 coding sequence is TGTGCCAGTTCGGGATCTCAACATGTGCCCCAGCATTTT. Translation: CASSGSQHVPQHF. V and J are TRBV19 and TRBJ1-5; D not certain. This CDR3 has 13 residues. V was clipped by 8 bases and J by 9 bases, with 17 bases between them. In germline, CDR1 is LNHDA, CDR2 SQIVND (reference sequence).

In its sample, this clone was seen a few times. CDR3 bases: TGTGCCAGCTCTTCAGGACAGGGGACTGAAGCTTTCTTT. Protein sequence: CASSSGQGTEAFF. This rearrangement joins TRBV6-5 to TRBJ1-1, with 9 bases matching TRBD1. The CDR3 totals 13 residues. Germline V CDR1 and CDR2: MNHEY, SVGAGI. After removal of 8 bases from V and 5 bases from J, the junction contained 6 bases not matched to a gene.

This rearrangement joins TRBV6-2 or TRBV6-3 to TRBJ2-1; 10 positions match TRBD1. The CDR3 runs to 16 residues. V lost 5 bases, J lost 7 bases, and 11 bases stayed unmatched. Looked up from germline, CDR1 is MNHEY and CDR2 is SVGEGT. CDR3 residues: CASSPNRDRGDNEQFF. The CDR3 DNA follows: TGTGCCAGCAGTCCCAACCGGGACAGGGGTGATAATGAGCAGTTCTTC.

V gene TRBV5-6 combines with J gene TRBJ1-3; D unresolved. This CDR3 has 17 amino acids. Trimming removed 0 bases from V and 0 bases from J, with 13 bases in between. Germline lookup yields CDR1 SGHDT and CDR2 YYEEEE. The CDR3 DNA is TGTGCCAGCAGCTTGGGTACCGGGTCGATCTCTGGAAACACCATATATTTT. Translated: CASSLGTGSISGNTIYF.

The chain employs TRBV19 and TRBJ1-2; D not resolved. In germline, CDR1 is LNHDA, CDR2 SQIVND (reference sequence). This CDR3 has 13 amino acids. Trimming shortened V by 1 base and J by 6 bases, and 9 bases separated the two germline ends. The CDR3 sequence: CASSIARYHGYTF. The DNA for the CDR3 is TGTGCCAGTAGTATAGCAAGGTACCATGGCTACACCTTC.

This clone was seen only a few times. The chain joins TRBV6-1 to TRBJ1-2, with 11 bases that match TRBD1. The germline gives CDR1 MNHNS, CDR2 SASEGT. The CDR3 length is 15 residues. Trimming cost V 1 base and J 4 bases; bases outside gene matches: 2. In DNA, the CDR3 is TGTGCCAGCAGTGAAGAAGGGACAGGGGGCTATGGCTACACCTTC. Encoded protein: CASSEEGTGGYGYTF.

This clone was recorded once. The rearrangement links TRBV5-6 to TRBJ2-3; the match to TRBD2 covers 8 bases. Germline assignment: CDR1 SGHDT and CDR2 YYEEEE. The CDR3 length is 16 residues. V lost 1 base and J lost 3; bases outside the gene matches: 7. In nucleotides, the CDR3 is TGTGCCAGCAGCTTGCGCACTAGCGGCCTGACAGATACGCAGTATTTT. Its translation: CASSLRTSGLTDTQYF.

The gene calls are TRBV11-2 and TRBJ1-2; D is uncertain. CDR3 length: 15 residues. Per the germline V gene, CDR1 is SGHAT and CDR2 is FQNNGV. The ends were cut back, 5 bases at V and 5 bases at J, with 18 bases in the middle. The chain's CDR3 is CASSGRGSQLYGYTF. CDR3 nucleotide sequence: TGTGCCAGCAGCGGGCGGGGAAGCCAACTTTATGGCTACACCTTC.

The J gene is TRBJ2-1, the V gene TRBV19, with 13 bases lining up with TRBD2. V was pared by 6 bases and J by 10 bases, with 12 bases of the junction left unmatched. Per germline, CDR1 LNHDA and CDR2 SQIVND (reference sequence). This CDR3 comprises 16 residues. The DNA for the CDR3 is TGTGCCAGTAGGAGACTAGCGGGGGGTTTAGGTTACGAGCAGTTCTTC. Its protein is CASRRLAGGLGYEQFF.

The chain links TRBV27 to TRBJ2-7, with a possible D match to TRBD1 (6 bases). V dropped 1 base and J dropped 5 bases, with 9 bases sitting between them. There are 13 residues in the CDR3. Germline V gene lookup returns CDR1 MNHEY and CDR2 SMNVEV (reference sequence). CDR3 in amino acids: CASSLWDTNEQYF. CDR3 DNA: TGTGCCAGCAGTTTATGGGACACTAACGAGCAGTACTTC.

This clone was counted only a few times. The chain is built from TRBV19 and TRBJ1-1; D perhaps matches TRBD1 (6 bases). CDR1 LNHDA and CDR2 SQIVND come from the germline V gene (reference sequence). This CDR3 region has 15 residues. V was cut by 5 bases and J by 2 bases, with 15 bases left in between. The CDR3 sequence: CASSFSTGSNTEAFF. The CDR3 nucleotides read TGTGCCAGTAGTTTCTCGACAGGATCCAACACTGAAGCTTTCTTT.

The V and J genes are TRBV4-3 and TRBJ2-5; D may be TRBD1 or TRBD2 (6 bases each). The germline V gene encodes CDR1 LGHNA and CDR2 YSLEER. This CDR3 region has 16 residues. Deletions cut 0 bases from V and 7 bases from J, with 18 bases between. The CDR3 DNA is TGCGCCAGCAGCCAAGAAAGAGGGGGGACCGCATCGACCCAGTACTTC. Translation gives CASSQERGGTASTQYF.